This TCR beta chain came from a study of shared clonotypes between healthy human individuals. Only in-frame clones appear in the TCRdb table, and some are missing; sequencing was by immunoSEQ multiplex PCR. The table shows roughly 1,000,000 clones, with around 78% occurring only once. Deletions cut 7 bases from V and 2 bases from J, with 12 bases between. CDR1 and CDR2 (germline): SGHVS, FQNEAQ. This CDR3 comprises 14 residues. This TCR was sampled from a man aged 18-30 years in good health. Some clones in this sample may be carry-over from other donors' samples. Sequenced sample: memory CD4+ T cells from PBMCs. Subset noted: CD45RA-negative fraction. The V and J genes are TRBV7-8 and TRBJ1-5; D ambiguous. This chain's CDR3 is CASTPIGGNQPQHF. The CDR3 bases are TGTGCCAGCACCCCCATAGGAGGCAATCAGCCCCAGCATTTT.